A selection of T cell receptor beta chains follows, all from one sample in a study of OX40 agonist ivuxolimab in advanced cancers. Using immunoSEQ multiplex PCR, the repertoire was profiled, and TCRdb retains in-frame clones only, with some absent. The sample has over 80,000 clones; approximately 87% are singletons. The source material was CD4+ or CD8+ T cells sorted from blood, sampled in a trial of the OX40 agonist ivuxolimab. The receptors here all came from an adult with an advanced solid tumor such as melanoma, head and neck, liver or kidney cancer. The CDR3 runs from the conserved cysteine through the conserved F or W. The order of the fields is J gene, D gene, clone size, V gene, CDR3 DNA, CDR3 protein. A D gene is named only where the DNA matches it firmly. Size is omitted from some rows. Given values are once, few, many or a class for expanded clones.

J: TRBJ2-4
D: -
size: few
V: TRBV6-1
DNA: TGTGCCAGCAGTGAGAGCCTCGCGCCCAACATTCAGTACTTC
CDR3: CASSESLAPNIQYF

J: TRBJ2-7
D: TRBD2
size: -
V: TRBV10-3
DNA: TGTGCCATCAGTGACAGGGAGGGGTCCTACGAGCAGTACTTC
CDR3: CAISDREGSYEQYF

J: TRBJ2-7
D: TRBD1
size: -
V: TRBV5-1
DNA: TGCGCCAGCAGCGGACAGGGCTGGAACGAGCAGTACTTC
CDR3: CASSGQGWNEQYF

J: TRBJ1-3
D: TRBD1
size: -
V: TRBV7-2
DNA: TGTGCCAGCAGCTTAGACAGGGGGGCTGGAAACACCATATATTTT
CDR3: CASSLDRGAGNTIYF

J: TRBJ2-7
D: TRBD2
size: once
V: TRBV7-8
DNA: TGTGCCAGCACCTCCGGGACTAGCGGGACCGAGCAGTACTTC
CDR3: CASTSGTSGTEQYF

J: TRBJ1-2
D: TRBD1
size: few
V: TRBV5-4
DNA: TGTGCCAGCAGCTCCGGGACAGCAAACGGCTACACCTTC
CDR3: CASSSGTANGYTF

J: TRBJ2-5
D: -
size: -
V: TRBV7-2
DNA: TGTGCCAGCAGCTTTTACTCCACAGAAGAGACCCAGTACTTC
CDR3: CASSFYSTEETQYF

J: TRBJ2-1
D: TRBD2
size: -
V: TRBV6-5
DNA: TGTGCCAGCAGTTATTCTCTAGCGGACAATGAGCAGTTCTTC
CDR3: CASSYSLADNEQFF

J: TRBJ2-5
D: -
size: -
V: TRBV7-2
DNA: TGTGCCAGCAACACACAGAGCGGGTCGTACCAAGAGACCCAGTACTTC
CDR3: CASNTQSGSYQETQYF

J: TRBJ2-1
D: -
size: -
V: TRBV2
DNA: TGTGCCAGCAAAGCACGATACTTGGGAGGTGAGCAGTTCTTC
CDR3: CASKARYLGGEQFF

J: TRBJ1-1
D: -
size: -
V: TRBV2
DNA: TGTGCCAGCAGTTTCGCCACTGAAGCTTTCTTT
CDR3: CASSFATEAFF

J: TRBJ1-3
D: -
size: -
V: TRBV10-2
DNA: TGCGCCACCCACTCCGGACGGATCTCTGGAAACACCATATATTTT
CDR3: CATHSGRISGNTIYF

J: TRBJ2-7
D: -
size: -
V: TRBV4-1
DNA: TGCGCCAGCAGCCAGACGACAGGACTCAGCTCCTACGAGCAGTACTTC
CDR3: CASSQTTGLSSYEQYF

J: TRBJ1-2
D: -
size: few
V: TRBV2
DNA: TGTGCCAGCAGAGCTCGTACAGGGCGGGGGTATGGCTACACCTTC
CDR3: CASRARTGRGYGYTF

J: TRBJ1-1
D: -
size: -
V: TRBV7-2
DNA: TGTGCCAGCAGCTTAGCCCCACTGCAGATTTTCTTT
CDR3: CASSLAPLQIFF

J: TRBJ1-5
D: -
size: -
V: TRBV5-8
DNA: TGTGCCAGCAGCTTCCATAAGGGTCCAAGTAATCAGCCCCAGCATTTT
CDR3: CASSFHKGPSNQPQHF

J: TRBJ1-3
D: -
size: few
V: TRBV4-3
DNA: TGCGCCAGCAGCCAAGGTATGGCAGCTGGAAACACCATATATTTT
CDR3: CASSQGMAAGNTIYF

J: TRBJ2-2
D: -
size: -
V: TRBV7-2
DNA: TGTGCCAGCAGCCGCCGGGATGTCGGGGAGCTGTTTTTT
CDR3: CASSRRDVGELFF

J: TRBJ1-5
D: TRBD1
size: -
V: TRBV11-2
DNA: TGTGCCAGCAGCCGGGGACAGGGGGAGGATCAGCCCCAGCATTTT
CDR3: CASSRGQGEDQPQHF

J: TRBJ1-4
D: -
size: -
V: TRBV7-2
DNA: TGTGCCAGCAGCCCGGCTTTTAATGAAAAACTGTTTTTT
CDR3: CASSPAFNEKLFF

J: TRBJ2-2
D: TRBD2
size: -
V: TRBV6-6
DNA: TGTGCCAGTCGTCGCGGGGGGCAGAACACCGGGGAGCTGTTTTTT
CDR3: CASRRGGQNTGELFF

J: TRBJ1-2
D: TRBD1
size: -
V: TRBV19
DNA: TGTGCCAGTAGTCCCCTCGGACAGGACTATGGCTACACCTTC
CDR3: CASSPLGQDYGYTF